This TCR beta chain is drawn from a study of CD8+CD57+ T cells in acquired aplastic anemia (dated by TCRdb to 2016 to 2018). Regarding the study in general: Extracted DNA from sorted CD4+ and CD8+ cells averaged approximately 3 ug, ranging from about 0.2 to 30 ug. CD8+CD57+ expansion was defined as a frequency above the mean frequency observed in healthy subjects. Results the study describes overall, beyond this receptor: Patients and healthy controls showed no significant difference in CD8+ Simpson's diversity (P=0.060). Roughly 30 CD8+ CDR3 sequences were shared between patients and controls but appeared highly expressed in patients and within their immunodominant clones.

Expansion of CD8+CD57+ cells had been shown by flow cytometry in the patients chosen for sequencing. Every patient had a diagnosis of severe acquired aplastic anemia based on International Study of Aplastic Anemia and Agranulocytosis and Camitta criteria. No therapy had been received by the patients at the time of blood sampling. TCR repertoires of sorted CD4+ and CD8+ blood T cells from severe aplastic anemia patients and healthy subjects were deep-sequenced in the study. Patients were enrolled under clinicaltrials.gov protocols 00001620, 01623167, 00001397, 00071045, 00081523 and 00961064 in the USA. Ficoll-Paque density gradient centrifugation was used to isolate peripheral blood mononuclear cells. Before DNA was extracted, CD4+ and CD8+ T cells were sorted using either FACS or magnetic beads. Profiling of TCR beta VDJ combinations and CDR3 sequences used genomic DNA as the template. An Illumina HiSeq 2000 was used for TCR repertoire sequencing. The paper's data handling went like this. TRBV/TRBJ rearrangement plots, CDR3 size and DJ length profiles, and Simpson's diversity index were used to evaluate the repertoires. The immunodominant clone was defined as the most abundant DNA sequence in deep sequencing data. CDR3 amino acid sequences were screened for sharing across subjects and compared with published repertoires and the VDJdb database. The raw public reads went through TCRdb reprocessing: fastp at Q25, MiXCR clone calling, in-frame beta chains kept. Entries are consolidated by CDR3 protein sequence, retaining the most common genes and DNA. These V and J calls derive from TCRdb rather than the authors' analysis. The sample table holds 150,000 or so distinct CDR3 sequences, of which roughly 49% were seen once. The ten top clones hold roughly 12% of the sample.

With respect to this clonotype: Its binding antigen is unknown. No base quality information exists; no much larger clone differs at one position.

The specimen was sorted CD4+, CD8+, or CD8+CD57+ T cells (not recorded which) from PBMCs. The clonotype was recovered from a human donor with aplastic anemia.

Here the CDR3 is given as CASSLQGLAGEETQYF. Read as DNA, the sequence is TGCGCCAGCAGCCTTCAAGGACTAGCGGGAGAAGAGACCCAGTACTTC. The V and J genes are TRBV4-1 and TRBJ2-5, and 13 bases in between align with TRBD2. The germline V gene yields MGHRA for CDR1 and YSYEKL for CDR2. The CDR3 measures 16 amino acids from cysteine to phenylalanine. Here the CDR3 DNA is all that survives: 48 bases in frame from base 1. Trimming removed 4 bases from V and 3 bases from J; the gene matches leave 5 bases unexplained.